This TCR beta chain originates from a study of tumor-infiltrating lymphocytes in primary liver carcinoma. As for the study in general: Those enrolled were patients of both sexes, who were aged 30 to 69 years. General study findings and limits: Owing to bulk unsorted samples, no comparison was made between CD4+ and CD8+ repertoires.

Unsorted whole blood yielded the blood RNA, and germline DNA was also extracted. CDR1 and CDR2 from the germline V gene are MRHNA and SNTAGT. V dropped 0 bases and J dropped 0 bases, with 12 bases sitting between them. The CDR3 contains 16 residues. The template, 450 to 650 ng total RNA, yielded TCR beta cDNA made with a constant-region primer. Investigators got TCR beta libraries out of three nested multiplex PCR rounds, done with slightly modified ARM-PCR. PCR rounds one and two used TRBV1-TRBV30 forward primers with a C-beta reverse primer for around 9 cycles each. TCRdb processed the multiplex PCR reads anew with MiXCR; each CDR3 protein has one entry. The sample lists 300,000 to 400,000 distinct CDR3 sequences; approximately 64% were seen once. This clonotype was observed a few times. Its specificity is unknown.

The sample comprised peripheral blood. This receptor was obtained from a man between 40 and 49 years old with primary liver carcinoma and hepatitis B virus infection. The chain uses TRBV6-4 and TRBJ2-7, with D unresolved. The CDR3 reads CASSDSRRSNSYEQYF. The CDR3 bases are TGTGCCAGCAGTGACTCCAGAAGGTCCAACTCCTACGAGCAGTACTTC.